The rows below give T cell receptor beta chains drawn from one sample of a study of T cell repertoires in cytomegalovirus infection. TCRdb independently ran MiXCR on the reads; one entry per CDR3 protein. The sample consists of about 890,000 distinct CDR3 sequences, around 32% of them appearing once. No antigen has been identified for these receptors. The sequencing used cultured CD8+ T cells from PBMCs, collected from culture after CMV antigen stimulation. The receptors come from a human donor in good health (CMV status not recorded). Some clones in this sample may be carry-over from other donors' samples. Both conserved end residues are part of each CDR3. A D gene is named only where the DNA matches it firmly. Some rows mark clone size as missing; the rest say once, few, many or name a class of expanded clone.

TRBV4-2	-	TRBJ1-5	-	TGTGCCAGCAGCCATGGCGGCTATCAGCCCCAGCATTTT	CASSHGGYQPQHF
TRBV6-1	-	TRBJ2-6	few	TGTGCCAGCAGTGAATTTACAGTGTTCGCTGGGGCCAACGTCCTGACTTTC	CASSEFTVFAGANVLTF
TRBV27	-	TRBJ2-2	few	TGTGCCAGCAGTTTATTAATAGGAGCCACCGGGGAGCTGTTTTTT	CASSLLIGATGELFF
TRBV6-1	-	TRBJ2-2	many	TGTGCCAGCAGTGATACAGGAGGTCACACCGGGGAGCTGTTTTTT	CASSDTGGHTGELFF
TRBV4-3	TRBD1	TRBJ2-4	-	TGCGCCAGCAGCCAAGATCGGGGTAGCACAGGGGACATTCAGTACTTC	CASSQDRGSTGDIQYF
TRBV27	-	TRBJ2-3	-	TGTGCCAGCAGTTTAACGGAGGGGCCAGATACGCAGTATTTT	CASSLTEGPDTQYF
TRBV4-1	-	TRBJ1-6	few	TGCGCCAGCAGCCAAGTTTCAGGGGCGAAATCACCCCTCCACTTT	CASSQVSGAKSPLHF
TRBV7-9	-	TRBJ1-2	many	TGTGCCAGCAGCTTAGGTCAGGGGCATGGCTACACCTTC	CASSLGQGHGYTF
TRBV11-2	-	TRBJ1-1	-	TGTGCCAGCAGCCCTTCCACCACTGAAGCTTTCTTT	CASSPSTTEAFF
TRBV7-2	-	TRBJ2-2	many	TGTGCCAGCAGCTTGGGACTCCCGGGGACCGGGGAGCTGTTTTTT	CASSLGLPGTGELFF
TRBV19	-	TRBJ1-3	few	TGTGCCAGTACAAAGGTCCCACCGACTGGAAACACCATATATTTT	CASTKVPPTGNTIYF
TRBV7-2	-	TRBJ2-3	-	TGTGCCAGCAGCTTAAACGGCCTCATGGCGCCAGATACGCAGTATTTT	CASSLNGLMAPDTQYF
TRBV6-2/TRBV6-3	TRBD2	TRBJ2-2	-	TGTGCCAGCAGTTTGGGGCTAGCGGGGGAGCCGCCGGAGTTTTTT	CASSLGLAGEPPEFF
TRBV15	TRBD1	TRBJ2-7	-	TGTGCCACCAGCAGGTACCCCGGGACAGGGGCCGAGCAGTACTTC	CATSRYPGTGAEQYF
TRBV29-1	-	TRBJ1-1	-	TGCAGCGGGGGGGGCGTGAACACTGAAGCTTTCTTT	CSGGGVNTEAFF
TRBV6-6	TRBD1	TRBJ1-4	-	TGTGCCAGCAGTTACCCCGGACAGGGAAATGAAAAACTGTTTTTT	CASSYPGQGNEKLFF
TRBV7-8	-	TRBJ2-7	-	TGTGCCAGCAGCCCTGGGGGCCGGGCGAGCTACGAGCAGTACTTC	CASSPGGRASYEQYF
TRBV6-8	-	TRBJ1-6	-	TGTGCCAGTCGTCCACATGGGGGTCCTATGGGAGATTCACCCCTCCACTTT	CASRPHGGPMGDSPLHF
TRBV7-6	-	TRBJ1-1	many	TGTGCCAGCACCTCGGGGGGAATGAACACTGAAGCTTTCTTT	CASTSGGMNTEAFF
TRBV7-9	-	TRBJ1-1	many	TGTGCCAGCAGCTTAGCGACTGGGATGAACACTGAAGCTTTCTTT	CASSLATGMNTEAFF
TRBV20-1	-	TRBJ2-1	-	TGCAGTGCTTCCACTTTGAGCTCCTACAATGAGCAGTTCTTC	CSASTLSSYNEQFF
TRBV7-6	-	TRBJ2-3	few	TGTGCCGTACTGACAGACTCCGCGCAGTATTTT	CAVLTDSAQYF
TRBV7-6	-	TRBJ2-5	-	TGTGCCAGCAGCTCAGGCCGGGATCCAATTCAAGAGACCCAGTACTTC	CASSSGRDPIQETQYF
TRBV12-3/TRBV12-4	-	TRBJ2-2	-	TGTGCCAGCACCGGCTTGGGCCGGGAGCTGTTTTTT	CASTGLGRELFF
TRBV7-6	-	TRBJ1-1	many	TGTGCCAGCAGCTTAACGTGGGGGTCGGGCACTGAAGCTTTCTTT	CASSLTWGSGTEAFF
TRBV5-1	-	TRBJ2-3	few	TGCGCCAGCAGCTTGGATGGCAGGGAGAGGAGCACAGATACGCAGTATTTT	CASSLDGRERSTDTQYF
TRBV6-2/TRBV6-3	TRBD1	TRBJ1-5	-	TGTGCCAGCAGTTACTCCCGGACAGGGTTCGATCAGCCCCAGCATTTT	CASSYSRTGFDQPQHF
TRBV4-1	TRBD1	TRBJ2-4	few	TGCGCCAGCAGCCAAGGGCTCGGGACAGGGATCGACCAGTACTTC	CASSQGLGTGIDQYF
TRBV6-5	TRBD1	TRBJ1-4	few	TGTGCCAGCAGTACGTGGACAGGCTTAGCGGAAAAACTGTTTTTT	CASSTWTGLAEKLFF
TRBV27	-	TRBJ2-1	once	TGTGCCAACAGTTTACGGAGCAATGAGCAGTTCTTT	CANSLRSNEQFF
TRBV19	-	TRBJ1-1	-	TGTGCCAGTAGTATCCAGAGCTTTAGGGACACTGAAGCTTTCTTT	CASSIQSFRDTEAFF
TRBV3-1	-	TRBJ1-2	few	TGTGCCAGCAGACTAAGAGCGGAAACAGGCGATGGCTACACCTTC	CASRLRAETGDGYTF
TRBV27	TRBD1	TRBJ2-3	-	TGTGCCAGCAGTTGGGGACAGAAGGCCGCAGATACGCAGTATTTT	CASSWGQKAADTQYF
TRBV7-6	TRBD1	TRBJ1-1	few	TGTGCCAGCAGCCTAGGACAGGGGATGTCTGAAGCTTTCTTT	CASSLGQGMSEAFF
TRBV4-1	-	TRBJ2-6	-	TGCGCCAGCAGTCCTACCCCCTCTGGGGCCAACGTCCTGACTTTC	CASSPTPSGANVLTF
TRBV19	TRBD1	TRBJ2-3	-	TGTGCCAGCGGGACAGGGGCAGGCACAGATACGCAGTATTTT	CASGTGAGTDTQYF
TRBV7-2	-	TRBJ1-2	-	TGTGCCAGCAGCGGAATGGTGCCCGGGACGTTCTTC	CASSGMVPGTFF
TRBV13	TRBD2	TRBJ2-4	few	TGTGCCAGCAGCTCCATGACTAGCGGGGGTTGGACCAAAAACATTCAGTACTTC	CASSSMTSGGWTKNIQYF
TRBV3-1	-	TRBJ2-2	few	TGTGCCAGCAGCCACAGGGGATCCGTCGACACCGGGGAGCTGTTTTTT	CASSHRGSVDTGELFF
TRBV27	TRBD1	TRBJ1-6	-	TGTGCCAGCAGTCCTTGGACAGGGGCGACACCCCTCCACTTT	CASSPWTGATPLHF
TRBV6-1	TRBD1	TRBJ1-2	few	TGTGCCAGCAGGGAAGGGACAGGGTTCGGCTATGGCTACACCTTC	CASREGTGFGYGYTF
TRBV2	-	TRBJ2-2	-	TGTGCCAGCAGTGATCCCTCCGGGACCGGGGGGCTGGGGTTAAGACCCGGGGAGCTGTTTTTT	CASSDPSGTGGLGLRPGELFF
TRBV19	-	TRBJ1-1	few	TGTGCCAGTAGTATAACCGCGAACACTGAAGCTTTCTTT	CASSITANTEAFF
TRBV12-3/TRBV12-4	-	TRBJ1-2	-	TGTGCCAGCATCATGACCAACTATGGCTACACCTTC	CASIMTNYGYTF
TRBV10-2	-	TRBJ2-1	few	TGCGCCAGCAGTGAGGGGGGTCATTACAATGAGCAGTTCTTC	CASSEGGHYNEQFF
TRBV24-1	TRBD2	TRBJ2-2	few	TGTGCCACCAGTACTAGCGGGGGGTTAAAGCCAAGCGGCGGGGAGCTGTTTTTT	CATSTSGGLKPSGGELFF
TRBV6-2/TRBV6-3	TRBD1	TRBJ2-1	-	TGTGCCAGCAGTTACTCGGGACAGGGGGGCCGCTACAATGAGCAGTTCTTC	CASSYSGQGGRYNEQFF
TRBV7-9	-	TRBJ2-5	few	TGTGCCAGCAGCGACCCTCTTCAAGAGACCCAGTACTTC	CASSDPLQETQYF
TRBV7-8	TRBD1	TRBJ2-7	many	TGTGCCAGCAGCACAGGGGACGGTTTCTACGAGCAGTACTTC	CASSTGDGFYEQYF